This T cell receptor beta chain is drawn from a study of T cell responses to AZD1222 COVID-19 vaccine. The method was immunoSEQ multiplex PCR; TCRdb's version includes in-frame clones alone and lacks a portion of them. The sample shows about 110,000 clones, about 92% of them seen only once. CDR1 and CDR2 from the germline V gene are MDHEN and SYDVKM. Trimming took 2 bases from V and 1 from J, leaving 6 bases between them. This CDR3 is 14 amino acids long. The sequence came from an adult in good health. The chain uses TRBV28 and TRBJ1-5; no reliable D call. The specimen was peripheral blood, collected on day 0 of AZD1222 vaccination. Written as DNA, the CDR3 is TGTGCCAGCAGTTTAGTTCTGAGCAATCAGCCCCAGCATTTT. This codes for CASSLVLSNQPQHF.